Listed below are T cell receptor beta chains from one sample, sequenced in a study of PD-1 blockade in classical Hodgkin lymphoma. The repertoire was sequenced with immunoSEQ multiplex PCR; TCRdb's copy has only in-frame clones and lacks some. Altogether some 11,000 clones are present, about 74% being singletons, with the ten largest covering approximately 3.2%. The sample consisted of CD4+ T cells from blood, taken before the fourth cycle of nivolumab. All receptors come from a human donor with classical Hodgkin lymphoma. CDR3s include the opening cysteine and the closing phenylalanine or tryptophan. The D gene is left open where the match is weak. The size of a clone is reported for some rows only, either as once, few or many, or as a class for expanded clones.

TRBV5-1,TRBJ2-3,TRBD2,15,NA,CASSLGIAGTDTQYF,TGCGCCAGCAGCCTCGGGATAGCGGGTACAGATACGCAGTATTTT
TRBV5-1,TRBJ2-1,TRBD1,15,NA,CASSLEGQAYNEQFF,TGCGCCAGCAGCTTGGAAGGACAGGCCTACAATGAGCAGTTCTTC
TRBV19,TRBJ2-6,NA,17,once,CASSIRTTISGANVLTF,TGTGCCAGTAGTATACGGACGACTATTTCTGGGGCCAACGTCCTGACTTTC
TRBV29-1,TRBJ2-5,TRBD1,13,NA,CSGLTGERETQYF,TGCAGCGGTCTGACAGGGGAAAGGGAGACCCAGTACTTC
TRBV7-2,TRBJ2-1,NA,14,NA,CASSLEGTQNEQFF,TGTGCCAGCAGCTTAGAAGGGACACAGAATGAGCAGTTCTTC
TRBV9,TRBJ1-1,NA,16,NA,CASSVDSERMNTEAFF,TGTGCCAGCAGCGTAGATTCGGAAAGAATGAACACTGAAGCTTTCTTT
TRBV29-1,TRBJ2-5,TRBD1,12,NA,CSAGDSKETQYF,TGCAGCGCTGGGGACAGTAAAGAGACCCAGTACTTC
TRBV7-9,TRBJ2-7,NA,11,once,CASSPGYEQYF,TGTGCCAGCAGCCCGGGGTACGAGCAGTACTTC
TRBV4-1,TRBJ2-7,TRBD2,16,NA,CASSQVWTSGTYEQYF,TGCGCCAGCAGCCAAGTTTGGACTAGCGGGACTTACGAGCAGTACTTC
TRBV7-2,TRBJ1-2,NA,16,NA,CASSLGRPATRGGYTF,TGTGCCAGCAGCTTAGGAAGGCCCGCCACCCGAGGTGGCTACACCTTC
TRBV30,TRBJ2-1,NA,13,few,CAWSRGLNNEQFF,TGTGCCTGGAGTAGAGGTTTGAACAATGAGCAGTTCTTC
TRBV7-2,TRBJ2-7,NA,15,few,CASSLALHFSYEQYF,TGTGCCAGCAGCTTAGCGCTCCACTTCTCCTACGAGCAGTACTTC
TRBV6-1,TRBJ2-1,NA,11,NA,CASGGWHEQFF,TGTGCCAGCGGGGGGTGGCATGAGCAGTTCTTC
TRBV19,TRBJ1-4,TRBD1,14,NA,CASSPGQGYEKLFF,TGTGCCAGTAGTCCGGGACAGGGGTATGAAAAACTGTTTTTT
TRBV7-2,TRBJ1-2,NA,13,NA,CASQQIPNYGYTF,TGTGCCAGTCAGCAAATACCTAACTATGGCTACACCTTC
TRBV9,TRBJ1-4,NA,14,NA,CASSVIGNGEKLFF,TGTGCCAGCAGCGTCATCGGCAACGGGGAAAAACTGTTTTTT
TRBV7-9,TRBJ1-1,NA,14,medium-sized,CASSFEGRDTEAFF,TGTGCCAGCAGCTTTGAGGGGCGCGACACTGAAGCTTTCTTT
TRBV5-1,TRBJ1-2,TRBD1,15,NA,CASSYRGRETYGYTF,TGCGCCAGCAGCTACAGGGGGCGCGAGACCTATGGCTACACCTTC
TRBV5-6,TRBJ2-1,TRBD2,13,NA,CASSPAGTSPQFF,TGTGCCAGCAGCCCCGCCGGGACTAGTCCGCAGTTCTTC
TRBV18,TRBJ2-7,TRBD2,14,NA,CASSPLAGESEQYF,TGTGCCAGCTCACCCCTAGCGGGAGAGAGCGAGCAGTACTTC
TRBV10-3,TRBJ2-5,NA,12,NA,CAISAGGETQYF,TGTGCCATCAGCGCTGGAGGGGAGACCCAGTACTTC
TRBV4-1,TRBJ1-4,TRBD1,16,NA,CASGQGPGQINEKLFF,TGCGCCAGCGGCCAGGGCCCGGGACAGATCAATGAAAAACTGTTTTTT
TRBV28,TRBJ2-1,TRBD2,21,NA,CASSSPDGGFRAGGFRNEQFF,TGTGCCAGCAGTTCCCCAGACGGAGGTTTTCGAGCGGGAGGGTTTCGCAATGAGCAGTTCTTC
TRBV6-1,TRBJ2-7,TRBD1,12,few,CASSEWDRDPYF,TGTGCCAGCAGTGAATGGGACAGGGACCCGTACTTC
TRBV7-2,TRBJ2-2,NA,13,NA,CATKNTVLGELFF,TGTGCCACTAAAAATACCGTTTTGGGGGAGCTGTTTTTT
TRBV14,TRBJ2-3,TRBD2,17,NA,CASSQEWIAGVTDTQYF,TGTGCCAGCAGCCAAGAGTGGATAGCGGGAGTGACAGATACGCAGTATTTT
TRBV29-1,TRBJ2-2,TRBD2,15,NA,CSVLAGGASTGELFF,TGCAGCGTACTAGCGGGAGGGGCGAGTACCGGGGAGCTGTTTTTT
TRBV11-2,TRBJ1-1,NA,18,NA,CASSPRASSFGMNTEAFF,TGTGCCAGCAGCCCCCGGGCCTCATCGTTCGGGATGAACACTGAAGCTTTCTTT
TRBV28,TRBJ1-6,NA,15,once,CASRPLGAGEQPLHF,TGTGCCAGCAGGCCCCTTGGGGCAGGGGAGCAACCCCTCCACTTT
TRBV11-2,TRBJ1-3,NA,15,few,CASSRQAPSGNTIYF,TGTGCCAGCAGTCGACAGGCTCCCTCTGGAAACACCATATATTTT
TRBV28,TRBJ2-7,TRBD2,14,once,CATYQQRGSPLKYF,TGTGCCACGTATCAACAGCGGGGCAGCCCACTTAAGTACTTC
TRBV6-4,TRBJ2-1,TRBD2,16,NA,CASTRLAGSSYNEQFF,TGTGCCAGCACCAGACTAGCGGGGAGCTCCTACAATGAGCAGTTCTTC
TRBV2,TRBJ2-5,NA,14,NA,CASKGTTGAETQYF,TGTGCCAGCAAGGGGACCACAGGTGCGGAGACCCAGTACTTC
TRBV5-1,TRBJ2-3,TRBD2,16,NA,CASSLGRASGIDTQYF,TGCGCCAGCAGCTTGGGGCGGGCTAGCGGGATAGATACGCAGTATTTT
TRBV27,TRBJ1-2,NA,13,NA,CASRQSVENGYTF,TGTGCCAGCAGGCAATCGGTGGAAAATGGCTACACCTTC
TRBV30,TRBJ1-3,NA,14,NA,CAWSRGGSGNTIYF,TGTGCCTGGAGTCGAGGGGGCTCTGGAAACACCATATATTTT
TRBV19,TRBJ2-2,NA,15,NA,CASSETGRNTGELFF,TGTGCCAGTAGTGAAACCGGGCGAAACACCGGGGAGCTGTTTTTT
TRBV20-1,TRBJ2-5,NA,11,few,CSATGGETQYF,TGCAGTGCTACCGGAGGAGAGACCCAGTACTTC
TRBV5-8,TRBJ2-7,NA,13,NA,CASSRKGPYEQYF,TGTGCCAGCAGCCGCAAGGGGCCCTACGAGCAGTACTTC
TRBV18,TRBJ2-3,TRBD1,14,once,CASSLRTGADTQYF,TGTGCCAGCTCACTACGGACAGGGGCAGATACGCAGTATTTT
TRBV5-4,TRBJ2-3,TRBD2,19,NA,CASSLGLAGGRSSTDTQYF,TGTGCCAGCAGCTTGGGACTAGCGGGAGGAAGGTCTAGCACAGATACGCAGTATTTT
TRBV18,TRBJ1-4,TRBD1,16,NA,CASSSNRGGTNEKLFF,TGTGCCAGCTCATCCAATCGAGGGGGCACTAATGAAAAACTGTTTTTT
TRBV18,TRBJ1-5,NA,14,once,CASSRGVSNQPQHF,TGTGCCAGCTCACGGGGTGTAAGCAATCAGCCCCAGCATTTT
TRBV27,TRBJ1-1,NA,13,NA,CASSLKGRTEAFF,TGTGCCAGCAGTTTAAAGGGGAGGACTGAAGCTTTCTTT
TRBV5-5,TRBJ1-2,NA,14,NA,CASSLAVRDNGYTF,TGTGCCAGCAGCTTGGCCGTTAGGGATAATGGCTACACCTTC